What follows are 19 T cell receptor beta chains derived from one specimen sequenced in a study of technical replicates of blood from a handful of donors. Repertoires were generated with immunoSEQ multiplex PCR, while TCRdb's copy carries only in-frame clones and drops some. The sample consists of 80,000 to 95,000 clones, roughly 94% of them appearing once. The sequenced sample was T cells isolated from PBMCs. The receptors originated from a human donor in good health.

The chain employs TRBV4-1 and TRBJ1-1; no definite D call. CDR1 is MGHRA and CDR2 is YSYEKL in the germline V gene. This CDR3 region has 14 residues. The V end lost 0 bases, the J end lost 5 bases, and 10 bases lay between the germline ends. CDR3 DNA: TGCGCCAGCAGCCAAGAGGTGGTTAGTACTGAAGCTTTCTTT. Amino acid sequence: CASSQEVVSTEAFF.

The chain links TRBV5-5 to TRBJ1-1; D uncertain. CDR1 and CDR2 (germline): SGHKS, YYEKEE (reference sequence). There are 13 residues in the CDR3. Between the trimmed V and J ends, which lost 0 bases and 1 base, there was a span of 4 bases. The CDR3, as DNA: TGTGCCAGCAGCTTGGCCAGGAACACTGAAGCTTTCTTT. Its protein is CASSLARNTEAFF.

The V and J genes are TRBV6-5 and TRBJ2-1; the match to TRBD2 covers 8 bases. V trimming: 0 bases; J trimming: 3 bases; junction bases outside the gene matches: 4. Germline CDR1 is MNHEY and CDR2 is SVGAGI. This CDR3 is built from 16 residues. The CDR3 nucleotides are TGTGCCAGCAGTTACTCGGCGGGAGGCAGCTACAATGAGCAGTTCTTC. Translating gives CASSYSAGGSYNEQFF.

The chain has TRBV10-2 and TRBJ2-7, with D unclear. This CDR3 region has 13 residues. In germline, CDR1 is WSHSY, CDR2 SAAADI. Trimming took off 8 bases at V and 1 base at J, with 12 bases between the two ends. CDR3 in DNA: TGCGCCAGCGGAATAGCTTGGTCCTACGAGCAGTACTTC. This encodes CASGIAWSYEQYF.

This chain uses TRBV7-7 with TRBJ2-1, with a weak D call TRBD1 (5 bases). The V gene's germline CDR1 is SSHAT and CDR2 FNYEAQ (reference sequence). The CDR3 extends over 15 amino acids. The CDR3 sequence is CASRIRDAPQNEQFF. DNA of the CDR3: TGTGCTAGCCGAATCAGGGATGCGCCCCAGAATGAGCAGTTCTTC.

This sequence joins TRBV5-8 and TRBJ1-1, with D maybe TRBD1 (6 bases). The CDR3 runs 15 residues. V lost 5 bases to trimming and J lost 0 bases, with 14 bases between them. The V gene's germline CDR1 is SGHTS and CDR2 YDEGEE. The CDR3: CASRLGGQMNTEAFF. DNA of the CDR3: TGTGCCAGCAGACTAGGCGGACAGATGAACACTGAAGCTTTCTTT.

The rearrangement joins TRBV7-8 to TRBJ1-2, with TRBD1 matching 8 bases. The CDR3 is 17 amino acids. Germline trimming cut 5 bases from V and 6 bases from J; bases unmatched to any gene: 17. The germline V gene has CDR1 SGHVS and CDR2 FQNEAQ. The CDR3 region is CASSPLRTGTNVDGYTF. CDR3 DNA: TGTGCCAGCAGCCCCCTTAGGACAGGGACTAATGTCGATGGCTACACCTTC. The complete variable domain, with remaining parts taken from reference TRBV7-8 and TRBJ1-2, reads GAGVSQSPRYKVAKRGQDVALRCDPISGHVSLFWYQQALGQGPEFLTYFQNEAQLDKSGLPSDRFFAERPEGSVSTLKIQRTQQEDSAVYLCASSPLRTGTNVDGYTFGSGTRLTVV.

The chain uses TRBV28 and TRBJ2-7; 7 bases match TRBD1. CDR3 length: 15 amino acids. The germline V gene has CDR1 MDHEN and CDR2 SYDVKM. Unmatched junction bases numbered 19, after V lost 11 bases and J lost 6 bases. The CDR3 is CAALQGVMDGSEQYF. Written as DNA, the CDR3 is TGTGCCGCACTTCAGGGGGTAATGGATGGAAGCGAGCAGTACTTC.

The rearrangement uses TRBV11-3 and TRBJ1-4, with D hard to call. Germline CDR1 is SGHNT and CDR2 is YENEEA. V lost 5 bases and J lost 4, with 11 bases in between. This CDR3 is built from 14 residues. The chain's CDR3 is CASSPGGDNEKLFF. The CDR3 region has the DNA TGTGCCAGCAGCCCTGGAGGTGATAATGAAAAACTGTTTTTT.

This clone occurred once. The gene calls are TRBV10-3 and TRBJ1-1; D is ambiguous. This CDR3 comprises 13 residues. Germline assignment: CDR1 ENHRY and CDR2 SYGVKD. Trimming cost V 7 bases and J 1 base, with 10 bases left between them. The CDR3 here is CAINREPNTEAFF. CDR3 bases: TGTGCCATCAATCGGGAGCCGAACACTGAAGCTTTCTTT.

The chain couples TRBV7-6 to TRBJ1-4; D not resolved. Trimming shortened V by 1 base and J by 5 bases, and 8 bases separated the two germline ends. The CDR3 is made up of 14 amino acids. CDR1 is SGHVS, CDR2 FNYEAQ, per germline. DNA of the CDR3: TGTGCCAGCAGCTTAGGGCAGTGGAATGAAAAACTGTTTTTT. It is translated as CASSLGQWNEKLFF. Using reference TRBV7-6 and TRBJ1-4 for the parts outside the CDR3, the full variable domain is GAGVSQSPRYKVTKRGQDVALRCDPISGHVSLYWYRQALGQGPEFLTYFNYEAQQDKSGLPNDRFSAERPEGSISTLTIQRTEQRDSAMYRCASSLGQWNEKLFFGSGTQLSVL.

The rearrangement joins TRBV19 to TRBJ2-1, with 8 positions matching TRBD2. Germline trimming cut 6 bases from V and 7 bases from J; bases unmatched to any gene: 11. Looked up from germline, CDR1 is LNHDA and CDR2 is SQIVND (reference sequence). CDR3 length: 15 amino acids. The CDR3 here is CASRGGLDERNEQFF. The CDR3 region has the DNA TGTGCCAGTAGGGGGGGACTAGACGAACGGAATGAGCAGTTCTTC.

The chain couples TRBV5-1 to TRBJ2-7, with 8 bases lining up with TRBD1. This CDR3 region has 15 residues. The V gene end was trimmed by 4 bases and the J gene end by 2 bases; junction bases not matched to a gene: 8. The germline CDR1 and CDR2 sequences are SGHRS and YFSETQ. The CDR3 loop is CASSLGQGRAYEQYF. For the CDR3, the DNA is TGCGCCAGCAGCCTCGGACAGGGACGAGCCTACGAGCAGTACTTC.

V gene TRBV11-2 combines with J gene TRBJ1-6; unclear D gene. This CDR3 region has 16 residues. Germline loops: CDR1 SGHAT, CDR2 FQNNGV. Trimming removed 1 base from V and 7 bases from J, with 14 bases in between. The CDR3 region is CASSLGVGAVNSPLHF. DNA of the CDR3: TGTGCCAGCAGCTTAGGAGTTGGAGCGGTCAATTCACCCCTCCACTTT. Full variable domain (rest looked up from reference TRBV11-2 and TRBJ1-6): EAGVAQSPRYKIIEKRQSVAFWCNPISGHATLYWYQQILGQGPKLLIQFQNNGVVDDSQLPKDRFSAERLKGVDSTLKIQPAKLEDSAVYLCASSLGVGAVNSPLHFGNGTRLTVT.

The genes are TRBV5-1 and TRBJ2-7; 10 positions agree with TRBD2. The CDR3 contains 16 residues. The V segment lost 0 bases and the J segment 4 bases; nucleotides outside the gene matches: 7. Germline-derived CDR1 and CDR2 are SGHRS and YFSETQ. The CDR3 DNA sequence: TGCGCCAGCAGCTTGGTTGTTAGCGGGGGGTCGTACGAGCAGTACTTC. Translating it yields CASSLVVSGGSYEQYF. The whole variable domain, remainder taken from reference TRBV5-1 and TRBJ2-7, is KAGVTQTPRYLIKTRGQQVTLSCSPISGHRSVSWYQQTPGQGLQFLFEYFSETQRNKGNFPGRFSGRQFSNSRSEMNVSTLELGDSALYLCASSLVVSGGSYEQYFGPGTRLTVT.

This clone is a singleton in its sample. The rearrangement links TRBV7-9 to TRBJ1-3; possibly TRBD1 for D (6 bases). The CDR3 covers 14 residues. From germline, CDR1 is SEHNR and CDR2 FQNEAQ (reference sequence). With 1 base removed from V and 3 bases from J, the gap between germline ends came to 7 bases. The CDR3 coding sequence is TGTGCCAGCAGCTTAGACAGGGATGGAAACACCATATATTTT. Protein: CASSLDRDGNTIYF.

The chain is built from TRBV6-1 and TRBJ2-1; TRBD2 is a possible D gene (5 bases). CDR1 and CDR2 (germline): MNHNS, SASEGT. The CDR3 contains 16 residues. Trimming removed 4 bases from V and 2 bases from J, with 15 bases in between. CDR3 coding DNA: TGTGCCAGCAGTGCCCTGCACGGGGTTGCCTACAATGAGCAGTTCTTC. Translating gives CASSALHGVAYNEQFF.

The rearrangement links TRBV11-2 to TRBJ1-1; D remains ambiguous. The ends were cut back, 6 bases at V and 2 bases at J, with 4 bases in the middle. CDR1 and CDR2 (germline): SGHAT, FQNNGV. The CDR3 is made up of 11 amino acids. The CDR3 here is CASSLNTEAFF. The CDR3 DNA reads as TGTGCCAGCAGTCTAAACACTGAAGCTTTCTTT.

V usage is TRBV7-9 and J usage is TRBJ1-2; 10 nucleotides match TRBD1. The CDR3 runs to 15 residues. The germline V gene encodes CDR1 SEHNR and CDR2 FQNEAQ (reference sequence). Trimming cost V 2 bases and J 2 bases; bases outside gene matches: 2. This chain's CDR3 is CASSLTDRGNYGYTF. CDR3 DNA sequence: TGTGCCAGCAGCTTAACGGACAGGGGGAACTATGGCTACACCTTC.